This T cell receptor (beta chain) derives from a study of T-cell memory formation after mild COVID-19. Employing constant-segment primers, 5'RACE generated TCR alpha and TCR beta cDNA libraries bearing sample barcodes and UMIs. TCRdb fed the 5' RACE reads into MiXCR, producing one record per CDR3 protein. The top ten clones hold roughly 21% of a sample with roughly 340,000 distinct CDR3 sequences, 20% to 25% of them seen once. With 3 bases clipped from V and 2 bases from J, the junction kept 9 bases outside the gene matches. The CDR3 is made up of 16 amino acids. Germline V CDR1 and CDR2: SGHRS, YFSETQ. This clonotype was recorded many times.

The genes are TRBV5-1 and TRBJ2-7, with 9 bases matching TRBD2. Specimen: PBMCs or a T cell subset sorted from them (not recorded which). The origin of this receptor is a man aged 18 to 30 who had mild COVID-19 (a few samples of this study predate the infection). Cell type and time point are not known. The CDR3 DNA sequence: TGCGCCAGCAGCTCGAATAGCGGGGGAATCGCCTACGAGCAGTACTTC. Translation: CASSSNSGGIAYEQYF.